Each of the 25 T cell receptor beta chains below was sequenced from the same sample in a study of blood T cell repertoires in COVID-19. Assay used: immunoSEQ multiplex PCR; TCRdb lists only in-frame clones, some missing. Of around 160,000 clones detected, around 84% appear once; the ten largest clones hold approximately 40%. Sequences were obtained from peripheral blood. Receptors originate from a human donor in a cohort sampled during active COVID-19.

The chain is built from TRBV5-1 and TRBJ2-2, with D possibly matching TRBD2 (5 bases). This CDR3 region has 13 residues. V shed 4 bases and J shed 3 bases, with 7 bases lying between them. Germline V gene data show CDR1 as SGHRS and CDR2 as YFSETQ. CDR3 nucleotide sequence: TGCGCCAGCAGCCTAGCATACACCGGGGAGCTGTTTTTT. Translated, it gives CASSLAYTGELFF.

This clone came up once. The junction departs from the called germline gene at one end, perhaps through a read error. The CDR3 spells CAWSVMSFEQYF. The CDR3 DNA sequence: TGTGCCTGGAGTGTTATGTCCTTCGAGCAGTACTTC. The chain couples TRBV30 to TRBJ2-7; D call uncertain. CDR3 size: 12 residues. Germline V gene lookup returns CDR1 GTSNPN and CDR2 SVGIG (reference sequence).

The rearrangement uses TRBV12-3 or TRBV12-4 and TRBJ1-3; D uncertain. V was shortened by 5 bases and J by 3 bases, with 8 bases between the two germline ends. This CDR3 contains 13 residues. CDR3 loop: CASSTLDGNTIYF. The CDR3 DNA reads TGTGCCAGCAGTACCCTAGATGGAAACACCATATATTTT.

Only a few counts were recorded for this clone. This chain connects TRBV7-8 to TRBJ1-6; unclear D gene. The CDR3 covers 14 residues. Looked up from germline, CDR1 is SGHVS and CDR2 is FQNEAQ. V shed 1 base and J shed 10 bases, with 11 bases lying between them. The CDR3 here is CASSLVPGSSPLHF. Written as DNA, the CDR3 is TGTGCCAGCAGCTTAGTACCGGGATCGTCACCCCTCCACTTT.

This chain connects TRBV19 to TRBJ1-6; D perhaps matches TRBD1 (6 bases). V gave up 6 bases and J gave up 10 bases, with 16 bases separating them. In germline, CDR1 is LNHDA, CDR2 SQIVND (reference sequence). This CDR3 has 14 amino acids. The CDR3 loop is CASRGGAFGSPLHF. The CDR3 nucleotides are TGTGCCAGTAGGGGGGGGGCTTTTGGGTCACCCCTCCACTTT.

J is TRBJ1-1 and V is TRBV5-1, with D unclear. V was cut by 4 bases and J by 3 bases, with 16 bases left in between. The CDR3 totals 15 residues. Germline assignment: CDR1 SGHRS and CDR2 YFSETQ. The CDR3 nucleotides are TGCGCCAGCAGCGTAGAGGGAGTAGCGTACACTGAAGCTTTCTTT. It is translated as CASSVEGVAYTEAFF.

V gene TRBV7-2 combines with J gene TRBJ1-1, with D perhaps TRBD1 (6 bases). Germline V gives CDR1 SGHTA, CDR2 FQGNSA. This CDR3 has 14 amino acids. V was trimmed by 9 bases and J by 5 bases, leaving 19 bases between them. This CDR3 reads CASGGALFLTEAFF. The CDR3 DNA reads TGTGCCAGTGGGGGGGCCCTTTTCCTGACTGAAGCTTTCTTT.

The chain uses TRBV18 and TRBJ2-3; TRBD1 aligns across 8 bases. Looked up from germline, CDR1 is KGHSH and CDR2 is LQKENI. Unmatched junction bases numbered 4, after V lost 6 bases and J lost 8 bases. The CDR3 has 12 residues. DNA for the CDR3: TGTGCCAGCTCCCGAGACAGGGGTACGCAGTATTTT. It specifies CASSRDRGTQYF.

This CDR3 is CASSQDLSGGPNEQFF. CDR3 nucleotides: TGCGCCAGCAGCCAAGATCTGAGCGGGGGACCCAATGAGCAGTTCTTC. This chain links TRBV4-3 with TRBJ2-1; 8 bases match TRBD2. The CDR3 covers 16 residues. Germline CDR1 LGHNA, CDR2 YSLEER. J lost 6 bases, V lost 0 bases, and 7 bases had no gene match.

The rearrangement uses TRBV7-9 and TRBJ1-2; 8 bases line up with TRBD1. Germline V gene sequence: CDR1 SEHNR, CDR2 FQNEAQ (reference sequence). CDR3 length equals 14 residues. V dropped 2 bases and J dropped 6; count of bases not matched to a gene: 5. The CDR3 region is CASSLPGGGNGYTF. CDR3 DNA sequence: TGTGCCAGCAGCTTACCAGGGGGCGGCAATGGCTACACCTTC.

J is TRBJ1-2 and V is TRBV5-6; 10 bases are shared with TRBD1. Germline assignment: CDR1 SGHDT and CDR2 YYEEEE. The CDR3 runs to 16 residues. J was trimmed by 7 bases and V by 2 bases; bases with no gene match: 11. DNA for the CDR3: TGTGCCAGCAGCTTATTTGGGACAGGGGACCCCTCTGGCTACACCTTC. The encoded protein is CASSLFGTGDPSGYTF. Looking up the rest from reference TRBV5-6 and TRBJ1-2 gives the full variable domain: DAGVTQSPTHLIKTRGQQVTLRCSPKSGHDTVSWYQQALGQGPQFIFQYYEEEERQRGNFPDRFSGHQFPNYSSELNVNALLLGDSALYLCASSLFGTGDPSGYTFGSGTRLTVV.

V gene TRBV11-2 combines with J gene TRBJ1-2; D perhaps matches TRBD1 (5 bases). CDR1 is SGHAT and CDR2 is FQNNGV in the germline V gene. The CDR3 consists of 18 residues. Trimming left V 1 base short and J 1 base short, with 19 bases between. The chain's CDR3 is CASSLVGGVRRLNYGYTF. In DNA, the CDR3 is TGTGCCAGCAGCTTAGTAGGAGGGGTGAGGCGACTTAACTATGGCTACACCTTC.

The chain joins TRBV6-5 to TRBJ1-2; possible D gene TRBD1, 5 bases. Looked up from germline, CDR1 is MNHEY and CDR2 is SVGAGI. V shed 6 bases and J shed 8 bases, with 22 bases lying between them. The CDR3 runs to 15 residues. The CDR3 sequence is CASSRGGFWLEGYTF. The CDR3 nucleotides read TGTGCCAGCAGCCGGGGGGGGTTTTGGTTGGAGGGCTACACCTTC.

This chain uses TRBV18 with TRBJ1-5; the D gene is possibly TRBD1 (6 bases). Trimming removed 4 bases from V and 6 bases from J, with 13 bases in between. Germline CDR1 KGHSH, CDR2 LQKENI. This CDR3 contains 14 residues. As DNA, the CDR3 is TGTGCCAGCTCACTCTCAGGGGAGGGTCAGCCCCAGCATTTT. Protein: CASSLSGEGQPQHF. Supplemented by reference TRBV18 and TRBJ1-5, the full variable domain reads NAGVMQNPRHLVRRRGQEARLRCSPMKGHSHVYWYRQLPEEGLKFMVYLQKENIIDESGMPKERFSAEFPKEGPSILRIQQVVRGDSAAYFCASSLSGEGQPQHFGDGTRLSIL.

This chain connects TRBV29-1 to TRBJ2-1; the match to TRBD2 covers 8 bases. This CDR3 spans 13 amino acids. V gave up 6 bases and J gave up 2 bases; unmatched junction bases: 3. Looked up from germline, CDR1 is SQVTM and CDR2 is ANQGSEA. DNA for the CDR3: TGCAGCGTCGAGCGGGGGCCCTACAATGAGCAGTTCTTC. This gives the protein CSVERGPYNEQFF.

This chain connects TRBV19 to TRBJ2-2; D possibly corresponds to TRBD1 (6 bases). The CDR3 is 14 amino acids. Germline CDR1 reads LNHDA; CDR2 reads SQIVND (reference sequence). Between the trimmed V and J ends, which lost 10 bases and 5 bases, there was a span of 17 bases. This chain's CDR3 is CAMNRGQGTGELFF. CDR3 sequence (DNA): TGTGCCATGAACCGGGGCCAGGGGACCGGGGAGCTGTTTTTT.

The J gene is TRBJ2-5, the V gene TRBV7-7; perhaps TRBD1 as D (5 bases). The CDR3 runs 16 residues. The V end was cut by 5 bases, the J end by 4 bases, with 20 bases between. The germline V gene encodes CDR1 SSHAT and CDR2 FNYEAQ (reference sequence). For the CDR3, the DNA is TGTGCCAGCAGCCCACCCCCGGGCAGGGAACTAGAGACCCAGTACTTC. Its protein product is CASSPPPGRELETQYF. The variable domain in full, completed from reference TRBV7-7 and TRBJ2-5, reads GAGVSQSPRYKVTKRGQDVTLRCDPISSHATLYWYQQALGQGPEFLTYFNYEAQPDKSGLPSDRFSAERPEGSISTLTIQRTEQRDSAMYRCASSPPPGRELETQYFGPGTRLLVL.

V gene TRBV27 combines with J gene TRBJ1-2; maybe TRBD1 (5 bases). The ends were cut back, 5 bases at V and 4 bases at J, with 11 bases in the middle. The CDR3 extends over 13 amino acids. Germline CDR1 and CDR2: MNHEY and SMNVEV (reference sequence). The CDR3 here is CASSRGGIYGYTF. CDR3 DNA sequence: TGTGCCAGCAGTCGGGGGGGAATCTATGGCTACACCTTC.

This rearrangement joins TRBV30 to TRBJ2-1, with 7 nucleotides matching TRBD2. The CDR3 has 15 amino acids. Looked up from germline, CDR1 is GTSNPN and CDR2 is SVGIG (reference sequence). V gave up 5 bases and J gave up 0 bases; unmatched junction bases: 7. The CDR3 here is CAWGVWGGSYNEQFF. CDR3 sequence (DNA): TGTGCCTGGGGAGTCTGGGGGGGCTCCTACAATGAGCAGTTCTTC.

The chain couples TRBV7-2 to TRBJ2-7, with D perhaps TRBD1 (6 bases). Germline V gene lookup returns CDR1 SGHTA and CDR2 FQGNSA. The CDR3 spans 14 residues. The V and J ends lost 6 bases and 2 bases respectively, with 14 bases between them. CDR3 DNA sequence: TGTGCCAGCAGTTCCAACACAGGGCCCTACGAGCAGTACTTC. Encoded protein: CASSSNTGPYEQYF.

This chain links TRBV2 with TRBJ2-2; TRBD2 agrees at 10 bases. Trimming took 4 bases from V and 5 from J; bases not matched to a gene: 4. Looked up from germline, CDR1 is SNHLY and CDR2 is FYNNEI. The CDR3 is 15 amino acids. CDR3 protein: CASSVSGGRTGELFF. The CDR3 region has the DNA TGTGCCAGCAGTGTTAGCGGGGGGCGAACCGGGGAGCTGTTTTTT.

This rearrangement joins TRBV5-1 to TRBJ2-3; D may be TRBD1 (6 bases). V was shortened by 4 bases and J by 0 bases, with 15 bases between the two germline ends. CDR3 length: 16 residues. CDR1 is SGHRS and CDR2 is YFSETQ in the germline V gene. CDR3 DNA sequence: TGCGCCAGCAGCCTACAGGGATTGGGCAGCACAGATACGCAGTATTTT. It is translated as CASSLQGLGSTDTQYF.

This chain uses TRBV5-1 with TRBJ2-5, with 7 bases matching TRBD2. In germline, CDR1 is SGHRS, CDR2 YFSETQ. The V segment lost 0 bases and the J segment 2 bases; nucleotides outside the gene matches: 7. The CDR3 spans 16 residues. CDR3 residues: CASSLAYLAVQETQYF. DNA for the CDR3: TGCGCCAGCAGCTTGGCGTATCTAGCGGTTCAAGAGACCCAGTACTTC.

J is TRBJ1-1 and V is TRBV4-1; no reliable D call. The germline V gene has CDR1 MGHRA and CDR2 YSYEKL. The CDR3 is 14 amino acids. Trimming cost V 4 bases and J 1 base, with 10 bases left between them. The CDR3 here is CASSPLGENTEAFF. CDR3 DNA: TGCGCCAGCAGCCCCTTGGGAGAGAACACTGAAGCTTTCTTT.

The chain joins TRBV20-1 to TRBJ2-5, with no clear D. V was trimmed by 6 bases and J by 6 bases, leaving 8 bases between them. CDR1 DFQATT and CDR2 SNEGSKA come from the germline V gene (reference sequence). The CDR3 runs to 10 residues. CDR3 DNA sequence: TGCAGTGCCGATCTACAGACCCAGTACTTC. This codes for CSADLQTQYF.